The 15 T cell receptor beta chains reported below all come from one sample, sequenced in a study of graft-versus-host responses after intestinal transplantation. Data came from immunoSEQ multiplex PCR; TCRdb stores just in-frame clones and leaves some out. The table shows about 14,000 clones, with roughly four fifths occurring only once. The source was PBMCs, collected after intestinal transplantation. These receptors all come from a human patient who received an intestinal transplant, so some T cells may come from the graft donor.

This clone was counted once. The J gene is TRBJ2-2, the V gene TRBV9, with a tentative D call TRBD1 (8 bases). Between the trimmed V and J ends, which lost 4 bases and 3 bases, there was a span of 22 bases. CDR3 length: 18 residues. Germline loops: CDR1 SGDLS, CDR2 YYNGEE. The CDR3 coding sequence is TGTGCCAGCAGCCCGGCCCGGGGGGCAGGGGGCCACACCGGGGAGCTGTTTTTT. Translated, it gives CASSPARGAGGHTGELFF.

The genes are TRBV7-9 and TRBJ1-1; maybe TRBD1 (5 bases). The V gene lost 7 bases and the J gene lost 2 bases, with 17 bases spanning the gap. The CDR3 consists of 15 residues. Germline assignment: CDR1 SEHNR and CDR2 FQNEAQ (reference sequence). The chain's CDR3 is CASTPRGIINTEAFF. In DNA, the CDR3 is TGTGCCAGCACTCCTCGGGGGATAATTAACACTGAAGCTTTCTTT. The full variable domain, with the rest looked up from reference TRBV7-9 and TRBJ1-1, is DTGVSQNPRHKITKRGQNVTFRCDPISEHNRLYWYRQTLGQGPEFLTYFQNEAQLEKSRLLSDRFSAERPKGSFSTLEIQRTEQGDSAMYLCASTPRGIINTEAFFGQGTRLTVV.

About this clone itself: Other nucleotide sequences in the sample specify the same CDR3. The chain combines TRBV6-1 with TRBJ2-3, with 15 bases that match TRBD2. The CDR3 spans 19 residues. V gave up 1 base and J gave up 6 bases; unmatched junction bases: 11. CDR1 is MNHNS and CDR2 is SASEGT in the germline V gene. The CDR3 spells CASSEGVPGLAGGRDTQYF. For the CDR3, the DNA is TGTGCCAGCAGTGAAGGAGTCCCGGGACTAGCGGGAGGAAGGGATACGCAGTATTTT.

The chain has TRBV6-4 and TRBJ2-1; TRBD2 agrees at 9 bases. The CDR3 is 15 amino acids. V lost 3 bases and J lost 0; bases outside the gene matches: 0. Germline V lookup: CDR1 MRHNA, CDR2 SNTAGT. The CDR3, as DNA: TGTGCCAGCAGTGAGACTAGCGGCTCCTACAATGAGCAGTTCTTC. Its protein is CASSETSGSYNEQFF.

This clone was picked up a small number of times. This chain uses TRBV29-1 with TRBJ1-2, with D perhaps TRBD1 (6 bases). Looked up from germline, CDR1 is SQVTM and CDR2 is ANQGSEA. The V end was cut by 7 bases, the J end by 7 bases, with 13 bases between. This CDR3 has 11 residues. CDR3 residues: CSASTGPGYTF. The CDR3 nucleotides are TGCAGCGCTTCGACAGGTCCTGGCTACACCTTC.

This chain joins TRBV6-4 and TRBJ2-1; 8 positions agree with TRBD2. The CDR3 extends over 15 amino acids. From germline, CDR1 is MRHNA and CDR2 SNTAGT. With 0 bases clipped from V and 5 bases from J, the junction kept 3 bases outside the gene matches. The CDR3 loop reads CASSDSGGGHNEQFF. CDR3 DNA sequence: TGTGCCAGCAGTGACTCGGGCGGGGGGCACAATGAGCAGTTCTTC.

The chain couples TRBV28 to TRBJ2-1; D is unresolved. V shed 1 base and J shed 9 bases, with 7 bases lying between them. Germline V CDR1 and CDR2: MDHEN, SYDVKM. This CDR3 comprises 12 residues. In nucleotides, the CDR3 is TGTGCCAGCAGTTTATTGTGGGGTGAGCAGTTCTTC. Its translation: CASSLLWGEQFF.

The table lists this clone with a few counts. J is TRBJ1-3 and V is TRBV9; D is undetermined. The CDR3 runs to 12 residues. Germline V gene sequence: CDR1 SGDLS, CDR2 YYNGEE. The V end lost 0 bases, the J end lost 4 bases, and 2 bases lay between the germline ends. CDR3 in amino acids: CASSVGGNTIYF. The CDR3 region has the DNA TGTGCCAGCAGCGTAGGCGGAAACACCATATATTTT.

The rearrangement links TRBV6-1 to TRBJ1-1, with 12 bases that match TRBD1. The J segment lost 3 bases and the V segment lost 5 bases, leaving 4 bases of the junction unmatched. The germline V gene has CDR1 MNHNS and CDR2 SASEGT. CDR3 length: 15 amino acids. The CDR3 reads CASSLGTGGDTEAFF. The CDR3 nucleotides are TGTGCCAGCAGTCTGGGGACAGGGGGCGACACTGAAGCTTTCTTT.

This chain joins TRBV19 and TRBJ2-7, with 9 bases aligning to TRBD1. From germline, CDR1 is LNHDA and CDR2 SQIVND (reference sequence). Trimming took 2 bases from V and 3 from J; bases not matched to a gene: 5. The CDR3 length is 15 residues. For the CDR3, the DNA is TGTGCCAGTAGTATAATGGGACAGGGCAACTACGAGCAGTACTTC. Translated: CASSIMGQGNYEQYF.

The rearrangement uses TRBV5-1 and TRBJ2-3; 8 bases agree with TRBD2. The length of the CDR3 is 15 residues. The germline V gene has CDR1 SGHRS and CDR2 YFSETQ. The ends lost 4 bases at V and 1 base at J; junction bases unmatched: 5. In DNA form, the CDR3 reads TGCGCCAGCAGCCGAGAGACTAGCGGCACAGATACGCAGTATTTT. This translates into CASSRETSGTDTQYF.

This chain connects TRBV29-1 to TRBJ2-1, with 7 bases that match TRBD2. The CDR3 is 12 residues long. Looked up from germline, CDR1 is SQVTM and CDR2 is ANQGSEA. V shed 4 bases and J 4 bases; nucleotides not matched to a gene: 1. CDR3 coding DNA: TGCAGCGTTGTAGCGGGTTACAATGAGCAGTTCTTC. Its protein is CSVVAGYNEQFF.

The chain is built from TRBV7-9 and TRBJ2-1; weak D call: TRBD2 (7 bases). Trimming took off 1 base at V and 6 bases at J, with 13 bases between the two ends. The CDR3 loop spans 15 amino acids. The germline CDR1 and CDR2 sequences are SEHNR and FQNEAQ (reference sequence). CDR3 residues: CASSLEGGTLNEQFF. In DNA form, the CDR3 reads TGTGCCAGCAGCTTAGAGGGGGGGACTCTCAATGAGCAGTTCTTC.

The rearrangement uses TRBV18 and TRBJ2-7, with 8 nucleotides matching TRBD2. The V gene end was trimmed by 3 bases and the J gene end by 0 bases; junction bases not matched to a gene: 10. This CDR3 spans 17 amino acids. CDR1 and CDR2 from the germline V gene are KGHSH and LQKENI. The CDR3 DNA is TGTGCCAGCTCACCCGCATACGGGAGGGGAAGCTCCTACGAGCAGTACTTC. Translation: CASSPAYGRGSSYEQYF.

The chain is built from TRBV30 and TRBJ2-1; 11 nucleotides agree with TRBD2. This CDR3 is 15 amino acids long. The V gene end was trimmed by 5 bases and the J gene end by 6 bases; junction bases not matched to a gene: 9. Per germline, CDR1 GTSNPN and CDR2 SVGIG (reference sequence). The CDR3 DNA sequence: TGTGCCTGGTATACGGGGACTAGCGGACTCAATGAGCAGTTCTTC. Translated: CAWYTGTSGLNEQFF.